These T cell receptor beta chains were read from a single sample in a study of shared clonotypes between healthy human individuals. Profiling relied on immunoSEQ multiplex PCR, and the TCRdb table lists in-frame clones only, not all of them. The sample yields roughly 2.5 million clones, around nine tenths seen once. Source material: naive CD4+ T cells sorted from blood. The receptors were gathered from a man in his late teens or twenties in good health. Each CDR3 is given with its conserved first and last residue. The order of the fields is CDR3 length, D gene, V gene, clone size, J gene, CDR3 DNA, CDR3 protein. D genes are given only for firm matches. Where a row states a size, it is once, few, many or the class of an expanded clone; other rows omit it.

cdr3_length: 16; d_call: .; v_call: TRBV4-3; clone_size: .; j_call: TRBJ1-3; cdr3_nt: TGCGCCAGCAGCCAAGGGGAAGTGGCAGGTGGAAACACCATATATTTT; cdr3_aa: CASSQGEVAGGNTIYF
cdr3_length: 13; d_call: .; v_call: TRBV19; clone_size: .; j_call: TRBJ2-2; cdr3_nt: TGTGCCAGTAGTATCTGGGGCACCGGGGAGCTGTTTTTT; cdr3_aa: CASSIWGTGELFF
cdr3_length: 17; d_call: .; v_call: TRBV28; clone_size: .; j_call: TRBJ1-5; cdr3_nt: TGTGCCAGCAGTTTAGGAAGTTCGGGGGCTAGCAATCAGCCCCAGCATTTT; cdr3_aa: CASSLGSSGASNQPQHF
cdr3_length: 16; d_call: .; v_call: TRBV7-2; clone_size: .; j_call: TRBJ2-2; cdr3_nt: TGTGCCAGCAGCGACTTGGACCCCGGAGGCGCCGGGGAGCTGTTTTTT; cdr3_aa: CASSDLDPGGAGELFF
cdr3_length: 15; d_call: .; v_call: TRBV10-2; clone_size: .; j_call: TRBJ2-1; cdr3_nt: TGCGCCAGCAGTGAAGGGAACCTACACTACAATGAGCAGTTCTTC; cdr3_aa: CASSEGNLHYNEQFF
cdr3_length: 12; d_call: TRBD1; v_call: TRBV28; clone_size: .; j_call: TRBJ2-1; cdr3_nt: TGTGCCAGCCGGGACAGGGTCCGCGAGCAGTTCTTC; cdr3_aa: CASRDRVREQFF
cdr3_length: 14; d_call: .; v_call: TRBV2; clone_size: .; j_call: TRBJ2-5; cdr3_nt: TGTGCCAGCAGTGAAAGGGTAGCGGAAGAGACCCAGTACTTC; cdr3_aa: CASSERVAEETQYF
cdr3_length: 14; d_call: .; v_call: TRBV18; clone_size: .; j_call: TRBJ1-6; cdr3_nt: TGTGCCAGCTCACAGAGTTCGGACACTTCACCCCTCCACTTT; cdr3_aa: CASSQSSDTSPLHF
cdr3_length: 11; d_call: .; v_call: TRBV28; clone_size: .; j_call: TRBJ2-2; cdr3_nt: TGTGCCACCCAGTCCTCCGGGGAGCTGTTTTTT; cdr3_aa: CATQSSGELFF
cdr3_length: 17; d_call: TRBD2; v_call: TRBV11-3; clone_size: .; j_call: TRBJ2-1; cdr3_nt: TGTGCCAGCAGCTTATCACTAGCGGGGGGACAGGACAATGAGCAGTTCTTC; cdr3_aa: CASSLSLAGGQDNEQFF
cdr3_length: 13; d_call: TRBD2; v_call: TRBV6-5; clone_size: .; j_call: TRBJ2-7; cdr3_nt: TGTGCCAGCAGTTACTCTTTAGCGGGCGAGCAGTACTTC; cdr3_aa: CASSYSLAGEQYF
cdr3_length: 14; d_call: .; v_call: TRBV6-1; clone_size: .; j_call: TRBJ2-3; cdr3_nt: TGTGCCAGCAGTGCCCATGAGGGGGCAGATACGCAGTATTTT; cdr3_aa: CASSAHEGADTQYF
cdr3_length: 13; d_call: .; v_call: TRBV6-1; clone_size: .; j_call: TRBJ1-1; cdr3_nt: TGTGCCAGCAGTGTCTTCCGGAACACTGAAGCTTTCTTT; cdr3_aa: CASSVFRNTEAFF
cdr3_length: 9; d_call: .; v_call: TRBV20-1; clone_size: .; j_call: TRBJ2-5; cdr3_nt: TGCAGTGCTTCGGAGACCCAGTACTTC; cdr3_aa: CSASETQYF
cdr3_length: 13; d_call: .; v_call: TRBV25-1; clone_size: .; j_call: TRBJ1-2; cdr3_nt: TGTGCCAGCAGTGAAGACAGCCTCTATGGCTACACCTTC; cdr3_aa: CASSEDSLYGYTF
cdr3_length: 15; d_call: .; v_call: TRBV7-2; clone_size: .; j_call: TRBJ1-6; cdr3_nt: TGTGCCAGCAGCAGGACACCTCCCTATAATTCACCCCTCCACTTT; cdr3_aa: CASSRTPPYNSPLHF
cdr3_length: 15; d_call: TRBD2; v_call: TRBV15; clone_size: .; j_call: TRBJ2-5; cdr3_nt: TGTGCCACCAGCAGTCTAGCGGGGGGAGGGAAGACCCAGTACTTC; cdr3_aa: CATSSLAGGGKTQYF
cdr3_length: 12; d_call: .; v_call: TRBV18; clone_size: .; j_call: TRBJ2-1; cdr3_nt: TGTGCCAGCTCGGGGGACTACAATGAGCAGTTCTTC; cdr3_aa: CASSGDYNEQFF
cdr3_length: 15; d_call: .; v_call: TRBV28; clone_size: .; j_call: TRBJ1-2; cdr3_nt: TGTGCCAGCAGTCAGCCCACTTTTGGGGCGGGTGGCTACACCTTC; cdr3_aa: CASSQPTFGAGGYTF
cdr3_length: 15; d_call: .; v_call: TRBV13; clone_size: .; j_call: TRBJ1-2; cdr3_nt: TGTGCCAGCAGCTTAGGCGGGGGGGATAACTATGGCTACACCTTC; cdr3_aa: CASSLGGGDNYGYTF
cdr3_length: 14; d_call: .; v_call: TRBV2; clone_size: .; j_call: TRBJ1-5; cdr3_nt: TGTGCCAGCAGTGAAACAGGGTCATACCAGCCCCAGCATTTT; cdr3_aa: CASSETGSYQPQHF
cdr3_length: 13; d_call: .; v_call: TRBV7-2; clone_size: .; j_call: TRBJ2-5; cdr3_nt: TGTGCCAGCAGCTTAACCCAGCAAGAGACCCAGTACTTC; cdr3_aa: CASSLTQQETQYF
cdr3_length: 16; d_call: TRBD1; v_call: TRBV2; clone_size: .; j_call: TRBJ1-5; cdr3_nt: TGTGCCAGCAGTATTCCGGACAGGGACAGCAATCAGCCCCAGCATTTT; cdr3_aa: CASSIPDRDSNQPQHF
cdr3_length: 15; d_call: .; v_call: TRBV6-6; clone_size: .; j_call: TRBJ1-5; cdr3_nt: TGTGCCAGCAGTTACACCCAGGGGCCCAGTCAGCCCCAGCATTTT; cdr3_aa: CASSYTQGPSQPQHF
cdr3_length: 15; d_call: TRBD1; v_call: TRBV9; clone_size: .; j_call: TRBJ2-5; cdr3_nt: TGTGCCAGCAGCGTTTGGACAGGGCCGCAAGAGACCCAGTACTTC; cdr3_aa: CASSVWTGPQETQYF
cdr3_length: 14; d_call: TRBD1; v_call: TRBV10-2; clone_size: .; j_call: TRBJ2-5; cdr3_nt: TGCGCCAGCAGTGAAACCAGGGGGCAAGAGACCCAGTACTTC; cdr3_aa: CASSETRGQETQYF
cdr3_length: 15; d_call: TRBD2; v_call: TRBV10-3; clone_size: .; j_call: TRBJ2-1; cdr3_nt: TGTGCCCCCGCGAGAAACCTAGCGGAGGGGAATGAGCAGTTCTTC; cdr3_aa: CAPARNLAEGNEQFF
cdr3_length: 15; d_call: .; v_call: TRBV27; clone_size: .; j_call: TRBJ2-7; cdr3_nt: TGTGCCAGCAGTTTATCAAGCCTGGGCTCCTACGAGCAGTACTTC; cdr3_aa: CASSLSSLGSYEQYF
cdr3_length: 12; d_call: .; v_call: TRBV5-1; clone_size: .; j_call: TRBJ2-2; cdr3_nt: TGCGCCAGCAGCAGTGAGGGGTGGGAGCTGTTTTTT; cdr3_aa: CASSSEGWELFF
cdr3_length: 16; d_call: .; v_call: TRBV4-3; clone_size: .; j_call: TRBJ2-7; cdr3_nt: TGCGCCAGCAGCCAAGATCGGGGGACAAGGGACAACGAGCAGTACTTC; cdr3_aa: CASSQDRGTRDNEQYF
cdr3_length: 16; d_call: .; v_call: TRBV15; clone_size: .; j_call: TRBJ1-3; cdr3_nt: TGTGCCACCAGCAGACCAGCAACAGGGACTGGAAACACCATATATTTT; cdr3_aa: CATSRPATGTGNTIYF
cdr3_length: 16; d_call: TRBD2; v_call: TRBV5-6; clone_size: .; j_call: TRBJ2-5; cdr3_nt: TGTGCCAGCAGCTTGCAGGGACTAGCGGCCCAAGAGACCCAGTACTTC; cdr3_aa: CASSLQGLAAQETQYF
cdr3_length: 14; d_call: .; v_call: TRBV18; clone_size: once; j_call: TRBJ2-2; cdr3_nt: TGTGCCAGCTCCCCTCCGATGATAACCGGGGAGCTGTTTTTT; cdr3_aa: CASSPPMITGELFF
cdr3_length: 15; d_call: .; v_call: TRBV11-3; clone_size: .; j_call: TRBJ2-1; cdr3_nt: TGTGCCAGCAGCTTAGGACAGAGCTCCTACAATGAGCAGTTCTTC; cdr3_aa: CASSLGQSSYNEQFF
cdr3_length: 13; d_call: TRBD1; v_call: TRBV10-3; clone_size: .; j_call: TRBJ1-1; cdr3_nt: TGTGCCATCAGTGAGCTACTGACAGGGGTAGCTTTCTTT; cdr3_aa: CAISELLTGVAFF
cdr3_length: 19; d_call: TRBD1; v_call: TRBV11-2; clone_size: .; j_call: TRBJ1-6; cdr3_nt: TGTGCCAGCAGCTTAGGGGGCAGGGGGCCAACGATTGATAATTCACCCCTCCACTTT; cdr3_aa: CASSLGGRGPTIDNSPLHF
cdr3_length: 14; d_call: .; v_call: TRBV5-4; clone_size: .; j_call: TRBJ1-4; cdr3_nt: TGTGCCAGCAGCGGCGAACAGGGAGGTGAAAAACTGTTTTTT; cdr3_aa: CASSGEQGGEKLFF
cdr3_length: 14; d_call: .; v_call: TRBV7-7; clone_size: once; j_call: TRBJ2-3; cdr3_nt: TGTGCTAGCAGCCTCACCGCTAGCACAGATACGCAGTATTTT; cdr3_aa: CASSLTASTDTQYF
cdr3_length: 14; d_call: .; v_call: TRBV6-4; clone_size: .; j_call: TRBJ2-7; cdr3_nt: TGTGCCAGCAGCGTTACAGGGAACTCCTACGAGCAGTACTTC; cdr3_aa: CASSVTGNSYEQYF
cdr3_length: 16; d_call: .; v_call: TRBV19; clone_size: .; j_call: TRBJ2-7; cdr3_nt: TGTGCCAGTAGTGGCACACGGGTAGGGGTTTTCTACGAGCAGTACTTC; cdr3_aa: CASSGTRVGVFYEQYF
cdr3_length: 15; d_call: .; v_call: TRBV14; clone_size: .; j_call: TRBJ2-7; cdr3_nt: TGTGCCAGCAGCCAAGAAAAAGGTGGATCCTACGAGCAGTACTTC; cdr3_aa: CASSQEKGGSYEQYF
cdr3_length: 14; d_call: TRBD2; v_call: TRBV25-1; clone_size: few; j_call: TRBJ2-3; cdr3_nt: TGTGCCAGCAGTATTAGCGGGAGCCTCGTTACGCAGTATTTT; cdr3_aa: CASSISGSLVTQYF
cdr3_length: 13; d_call: .; v_call: TRBV6-6; clone_size: .; j_call: TRBJ2-7; cdr3_nt: TGTGCCAGCAGTTCGACACCTACCTCTGAGCAGTACTTC; cdr3_aa: CASSSTPTSEQYF
cdr3_length: 14; d_call: TRBD2; v_call: TRBV28; clone_size: .; j_call: TRBJ2-3; cdr3_nt: TGTGCCAGCAGTGACAGCGGGGCACAAGATACGCAGTATTTT; cdr3_aa: CASSDSGAQDTQYF
cdr3_length: 14; d_call: TRBD2; v_call: TRBV5-1; clone_size: .; j_call: TRBJ2-1; cdr3_nt: TGCGCCAGCAGCGGGGCAGCTAGCGGAGGTGAGCAGTTCTTC; cdr3_aa: CASSGAASGGEQFF
cdr3_length: 15; d_call: .; v_call: TRBV21-1; clone_size: .; j_call: TRBJ1-1; cdr3_nt: TGTGCCAGCAGCAACACAGGGGGCCCGAACACTGAAGCTTTCTTT; cdr3_aa: CASSNTGGPNTEAFF
cdr3_length: 17; d_call: .; v_call: TRBV7-9; clone_size: .; j_call: TRBJ1-4; cdr3_nt: TGTGCCAGCAGCTTCATGCATGGGACGGTTGGGAATGAAAAACTGTTTTTT; cdr3_aa: CASSFMHGTVGNEKLFF
cdr3_length: 14; d_call: TRBD2; v_call: TRBV6-1; clone_size: .; j_call: TRBJ2-3; cdr3_nt: TGTGCCAGCAGTGGGGGACTAACCACAGATACGCAGTATTTT; cdr3_aa: CASSGGLTTDTQYF
cdr3_length: 13; d_call: TRBD1; v_call: TRBV2; clone_size: .; j_call: TRBJ2-7; cdr3_nt: TGTGCCAGCGGGACAGGGGAAATCTACGAGCAGTACTTC; cdr3_aa: CASGTGEIYEQYF
cdr3_length: 14; d_call: TRBD1; v_call: TRBV19; clone_size: once; j_call: TRBJ1-5; cdr3_nt: TGTGCCAGTAGACCCTCAGGGGGAAATCAGCCCCAGCATTTT; cdr3_aa: CASRPSGGNQPQHF
cdr3_length: 17; d_call: TRBD1; v_call: TRBV10-3; clone_size: .; j_call: TRBJ2-3; cdr3_nt: TGTGCCATCAGTGACCTCGACCCCAAGGGGGCCCCAGATACGCAGTATTTT; cdr3_aa: CAISDLDPKGAPDTQYF
cdr3_length: 14; d_call: .; v_call: TRBV4-1; clone_size: .; j_call: TRBJ1-1; cdr3_nt: TGCGCCAGCAGCCAAGTGGGGGGGCTCGGTGAAGCTTTCTTT; cdr3_aa: CASSQVGGLGEAFF
cdr3_length: 13; d_call: .; v_call: TRBV6-1; clone_size: .; j_call: TRBJ2-2; cdr3_nt: TGTGCCAGCAGTCGACAGACAACCGGGGAGCTGTTTTTT; cdr3_aa: CASSRQTTGELFF
cdr3_length: 15; d_call: .; v_call: TRBV5-4; clone_size: .; j_call: TRBJ2-7; cdr3_nt: TGTGCTGTCAAAAACCAAGGACAGAACACCTACGAGCAGTACTTC; cdr3_aa: CAVKNQGQNTYEQYF
cdr3_length: 18; d_call: .; v_call: TRBV7-2; clone_size: .; j_call: TRBJ1-4; cdr3_nt: TGTGCCAGCAGCGACTCGTGGGGGCTCTCTGCAACTAATGAAAAACTGTTTTTT; cdr3_aa: CASSDSWGLSATNEKLFF
cdr3_length: 13; d_call: TRBD1; v_call: TRBV6-6; clone_size: .; j_call: TRBJ1-2; cdr3_nt: TGTGCCAGCAGTTCCAGGACAGGGGTCGGCTACACCTTC; cdr3_aa: CASSSRTGVGYTF
cdr3_length: 14; d_call: TRBD1; v_call: TRBV7-2; clone_size: .; j_call: TRBJ2-7; cdr3_nt: TGTGCCAGCAGCATCGGGACAGGGGGGCACGAGCAGTACTTC; cdr3_aa: CASSIGTGGHEQYF
cdr3_length: 16; d_call: .; v_call: TRBV2; clone_size: .; j_call: TRBJ1-3; cdr3_nt: TGTGCCAGCAGCGACCGAGGACCGGCCTCTGGAAACACCATATATTTT; cdr3_aa: CASSDRGPASGNTIYF
cdr3_length: 16; d_call: TRBD2; v_call: TRBV6-6; clone_size: once; j_call: TRBJ2-7; cdr3_nt: TGTGCCAGCAGTTACTCGAGGTCTGCGGGAGGGTACGAGCAGTACTTC; cdr3_aa: CASSYSRSAGGYEQYF